The rows below give T cell receptor beta chains drawn from one sample of a study of blood T cell repertoires in COVID-19. Here immunoSEQ multiplex PCR was the method, and the copy in TCRdb shows in-frame clones only, minus some. The sample yields about 140,000 clones, 80% to 90% seen once. Sequences were obtained from peripheral blood. These receptor sequences come from a man aged 45-60 years who had recovered from COVID-19. The CDR3 runs from the conserved cysteine through the conserved F or W. The order of the fields is CDR3 protein, CDR3 DNA, V gene, J gene, clone size, D gene. A D gene is named only where the DNA matches it firmly. Only some rows state a clone size, as once, few, many or a class for expanded clones.

CASSYSSGGFYEQYF	TGTGCCAGCAGTTACTCTAGCGGGGGATTTTACGAGCAGTACTTC	TRBV6-2/TRBV6-3	TRBJ2-7	NA	TRBD2
CATSSRRLSGGYYEQYF	TGTGCCACCAGCTCCCGTAGGCTATCGGGGGGTTACTACGAGCAGTACTTC	TRBV15	TRBJ2-7	NA	TRBD2
CASSLVGQATAEAFF	TGTGCCAGCAGCTTAGTAGGCCAGGCCACGGCTGAAGCTTTCTTT	TRBV7-2	TRBJ1-1	NA	NA
CASSPALGSGGSYEQYF	TGTGCCAGCAGCCCCGCTTTAGGTAGCGGGGGGTCCTACGAGCAGTACTTC	TRBV5-8	TRBJ2-7	NA	TRBD2
CASSTDSYEQYF	TGTGCCAGCAGCACCGACAGCTACGAGCAGTACTTC	TRBV11-2	TRBJ2-7	NA	NA
CASSQTAQGQGSPLHF	TGCGCCAGCAGCCAAACAGCGCAGGGCCAAGGGTCACCCCTCCACTTT	TRBV4-1	TRBJ1-6	once	NA
CASSLSGYETQYF	TGCGCCAGCAGCTTATCAGGGTATGAGACCCAGTACTTC	TRBV5-1	TRBJ2-5	NA	NA
CSASHQRGDVDTQYF	TGCAGTGCTAGTCACCAGCGGGGGGACGTCGATACGCAGTATTTT	TRBV20-1	TRBJ2-3	NA	TRBD2
CASSLLGDTQYF	TGTGCCAGCAGTTTATTGGGCGATACGCAGTATTTT	TRBV12-3/TRBV12-4	TRBJ2-3	NA	NA
CSVKVAGSYEQYF	TGCAGCGTTAAGGTGGCAGGAAGCTACGAGCAGTACTTC	TRBV29-1	TRBJ2-7	NA	NA
CASYRVGYGYTF	TGTGCCAGCTACAGGGTGGGCTATGGCTACACCTTC	TRBV2	TRBJ1-2	few	NA
CASSFVMLAVYNEQFF	TGTGCCAGCAGCTTCGTTATGCTAGCGGTATACAATGAGCAGTTCTTC	TRBV11-2	TRBJ2-1	NA	TRBD2
CASSWTGTGPSEQYF	TGCGCCAGCAGCTGGACCGGGACAGGGCCCTCCGAGCAGTACTTC	TRBV5-1	TRBJ2-7	once	TRBD1
CASSYEGDTQYF	TGTGCCAGCAGCTACGAGGGAGATACGCAGTATTTT	TRBV9	TRBJ2-3	few	NA
CAPRGGRSQETQYF	TGTGCCCCCAGGGGGGGGCGCAGTCAAGAGACCCAGTACTTC	TRBV24-1	TRBJ2-5	NA	NA
CASSSGGTTNTEAFF	TGTGCCAGCAGCTCCGGTGGGACAACGAACACTGAAGCTTTCTTT	TRBV7-6	TRBJ1-1	NA	NA
CASSLADRGAEAFF	TGTGCCAGCAGCTTGGCGGACAGGGGCGCTGAAGCTTTCTTT	TRBV5-6	TRBJ1-1	once	TRBD1
CASRKQGVYGYTF	TGTGCCAGCAGAAAACAGGGGGTCTATGGCTACACCTTC	TRBV12-3/TRBV12-4	TRBJ1-2	NA	TRBD1
CATSRTQETQYF	TGTGCCACCAGCAGAACACAAGAGACCCAGTACTTC	TRBV15	TRBJ2-5	NA	NA
CASSLSGQGVEYGYTF	TGTGCCAGCAGCCTTAGTGGACAGGGTGTAGAGTATGGCTACACCTTC	TRBV7-8	TRBJ1-2	once	TRBD1
CATSKTLRAPTGDNTQYF	TGTGCCACCAGCAAGACCCTCCGGGCCCCCACGGGAGATAATACGCAGTATTTT	TRBV15	TRBJ2-3	once	NA
CASSLVEGGVAINTGELFF	TGTGCCAGCAGCTTAGTTGAGGGTGGGGTGGCAATCAACACCGGGGAGCTGTTTTTT	TRBV7-8	TRBJ2-2	NA	NA
CASPLLDRANTGELFF	TGTGCCAGCCCTTTACTGGACAGGGCAAACACCGGGGAGCTGTTTTTT	TRBV7-9	TRBJ2-2	few	TRBD1
CASSPDSYGYTF	TGTGCCAGCAGCCCGGACAGCTATGGCTACACCTTC	TRBV14	TRBJ1-2	NA	NA
CSVSSGGNYEQYF	TGCAGCGTTTCTAGCGGGGGAAACTACGAGCAGTACTTC	TRBV29-1	TRBJ2-7	NA	TRBD2
CASSLGTGVQETQYF	TGTGCCAGCAGCTTGGGGACAGGGGTCCAAGAGACCCAGTACTTC	TRBV5-8	TRBJ2-5	once	TRBD1
CASSLAGQANEKLFF	TGTGCCAGCAGTTTAGCGGGGCAGGCTAATGAAAAACTGTTTTTT	TRBV27	TRBJ1-4	few	NA
CASSQVGINYGYTF	TGTGCCAGCAGCCAAGTCGGGATTAACTATGGCTACACCTTC	TRBV3-1/TRBV3-2	TRBJ1-2	NA	NA
CASSKTESGNTIYF	TGTGCCAGCAGCAAGACTGAGTCTGGAAACACCATATATTTT	TRBV28	TRBJ1-3	NA	NA
CASSQIKGAINGNTIYF	TGTGCCAGCAGCCAAATAAAGGGGGCTATAAACGGAAACACCATATATTTT	TRBV11-2	TRBJ1-3	NA	TRBD1
CASSDNSGGVYEQYF	TGTGCCAGCAGCGACAATAGCGGGGGGGTCTACGAGCAGTACTTC	TRBV6-5	TRBJ2-7	NA	TRBD2
CASSPARGGTEAFF	TGTGCCAGCAGCCCGGCCCGAGGGGGCACTGAAGCTTTCTTT	TRBV11-2	TRBJ1-1	NA	NA
CASSRIGLAGVGSYNEQFF	TGCGCCAGCAGCAGAATTGGACTAGCGGGCGTCGGCTCCTACAATGAGCAGTTCTTC	TRBV5-1	TRBJ2-1	NA	TRBD2
CASSGTGGIQPQHF	TGTGCCAGCAGTGGGACAGGGGGTATTCAGCCCCAGCATTTT	TRBV2	TRBJ1-5	NA	TRBD1
CAWSVETGVGVGEKLFF	TGTGCCTGGAGTGTCGAAACAGGGGTCGGAGTAGGTGAAAAACTGTTTTTT	TRBV30	TRBJ1-4	NA	TRBD1
CASSTTGRETQYF	TGTGCCAGTAGTACCACAGGGCGGGAGACCCAGTACTTC	TRBV19	TRBJ2-5	NA	NA
CASSLGDSLNTEAFF	TGTGCCAGCAGCCTTGGGGACAGTTTGAACACTGAAGCTTTCTTT	TRBV3-1/TRBV3-2	TRBJ1-1	NA	TRBD1
CASSRGQNANYGYTF	TGTGCCAGTAGTAGAGGACAGAACGCTAACTATGGCTACACCTTC	TRBV19	TRBJ1-2	NA	NA
CASSPSQETVPEAFF	TGTGCCAGCTCACCATCTCAGGAAACCGTACCTGAAGCTTTCTTT	TRBV18	TRBJ1-1	once	NA
CASSLDSSTDTQYF	TGTGCCAGCAGTTTGGACAGCAGCACAGATACGCAGTATTTT	TRBV28	TRBJ2-3	NA	NA
CASSQGMGSGYEQYF	TGTGCCAGCAGCCAAGGTATGGGTAGCGGTTACGAGCAGTACTTC	TRBV3-1/TRBV3-2	TRBJ2-7	NA	NA
CASSRERGETQYF	TGTGCCAGCAGCAGGGAGCGGGGAGAGACCCAGTACTTC	TRBV5-4	TRBJ2-5	NA	TRBD2
CASSQIRDRGEKLFF	TGTGCCAGCAGTCAAATCCGGGACAGGGGGGAAAAACTGTTTTTT	TRBV6-6	TRBJ1-4	NA	TRBD1
CASSKRTGANQETQYF	TGTGCCAGCAGCAAAAGAACAGGAGCAAATCAAGAGACCCAGTACTTC	TRBV14	TRBJ2-5	NA	NA
CASSEFFSGPSAGGGYTF	TGTGCCAGCAGTGAATTCTTCAGTGGTCCTTCGGCAGGGGGTGGCTACACCTTC	TRBV25-1	TRBJ1-2	NA	TRBD1
CAWSGGLDTQYF	TGTGCCTGGAGTGGTGGACTCGATACGCAGTATTTT	TRBV30	TRBJ2-3	NA	NA